This TCR beta chain emerged from a study of blood T cell repertoires in COVID-19. Overall study context: Some COVID-19 samples were acute and others convalescent; all came from the United States, Italy and Spain. PBMCs, B-cell-depleted T cells, or T cells were the source of the cDNA or gDNA that made up the material.

CDR1 and CDR2 (germline): SGHVS, FNYEAQ. J lost 4 bases, V lost 1 base, and 10 bases had no gene match. This CDR3 comprises 18 residues. Original processing methods: Estimated nucleated cell counts came from reference gene primer amplification. Only in-frame clones appear in the TCRdb table, and some are missing; sequencing was by immunoSEQ multiplex PCR. V, J and clone size are taken as reported in that table, and D and trimming were inferred from the DNA itself. The data hold some 110,000 clones, with over 75% observed a single time. The TCR comes from a man between 60 and 75 years old with active or convalescent COVID-19. The sequencing sample was made of peripheral blood. The V gene is TRBV7-6, the J gene TRBJ2-2; 9 nucleotides line up with TRBD2. The CDR3 loop is CASSLGGSLAGRTGELFF. CDR3 coding DNA: TGTGCCAGCAGCTTAGGTGGTAGTCTAGCGGGACGCACCGGGGAGCTGTTTTTT. The full variable domain, its missing parts supplied by reference TRBV7-6 and TRBJ2-2, is GAGVSQSPRYKVTKRGQDVALRCDPISGHVSLYWYRQALGQGPEFLTYFNYEAQQDKSGLPNDRFSAERPEGSISTLTIQRTEQRDSAMYRCASSLGGSLAGRTGELFFGEGSRLTVL.